The rows below give T cell receptor beta chains drawn from one sample of a study of blood T cell repertoires in COVID-19. Repertoires were generated with immunoSEQ multiplex PCR, while TCRdb's copy carries only in-frame clones and drops some. Among about 290,000 clones listed, 75% to 90% were seen once. Sequencing was performed on peripheral blood. These receptors all stem from a woman under 40 with active or convalescent COVID-19. CDR3s include the opening cysteine and the closing phenylalanine or tryptophan. The D gene is left open where the match is weak. Size is omitted from some rows. Given values are once, few, many or a class for expanded clones.

v_call	j_call	clone_size	d_call	cdr3_nt	cdr3_aa
TRBV18	TRBJ2-1	-	-	TGTGCCAGCTCACACGGACAGTACAATGAGCAGTTCTTC	CASSHGQYNEQFF
TRBV3-1/TRBV3-2	TRBJ2-7	-	TRBD2	TGTGCCAGCAGCCGGGGGCCACTAGCGGGGGACGAGCAGTACTTC	CASSRGPLAGDEQYF
TRBV4-1	TRBJ1-2	few	TRBD1	TGCGCCAGCAGCCAAGTCGCGGAGGGGGCAGGATATGGCTACACCTTC	CASSQVAEGAGYGYTF
TRBV5-1	TRBJ1-6	-	-	TGCGCCAGCAGACAGCAACAGGGTAATAATTCACCCCTCCACTTT	CASRQQQGNNSPLHF
TRBV24-1	TRBJ2-1	once	-	TGTGCCACCAGTGATCCCGGACTGGGGGGTCATGAGCAGTTCTTC	CATSDPGLGGHEQFF
TRBV11-2	TRBJ2-5	-	-	TGTGCCAGCAGCTCAAGAGCAACCATTCAAGAGACCCAGTACTTC	CASSSRATIQETQYF
TRBV7-2	TRBJ2-2	-	TRBD1	TGTGCCAGCAGCCCGACAGGGTTCCCCGGGGAGCTGTTTTTT	CASSPTGFPGELFF
TRBV2	TRBJ1-1	-	-	TGTGCCAGCAGCACTGAATCCGACACTGAAGCTTTCTTT	CASSTESDTEAFF
TRBV11-2	TRBJ2-5	-	TRBD1	TGTGCCAGCAGCTTAGGGGGGACAGGGGAGGGGACCCAGTACTTC	CASSLGGTGEGTQYF
TRBV5-6	TRBJ2-5	-	-	TGTGCCAGCAGCTTGGGATTGAGGGAGACCCAGTACTTC	CASSLGLRETQYF
TRBV7-2	TRBJ2-7	once	TRBD2	TGTGCCAGCAGCTTAGTGGTTGCCGCGGGGGGTGGGGTCGAGCAGTACTTC	CASSLVVAAGGGVEQYF
TRBV6-5	TRBJ2-7	once	TRBD1	TGTGCCAGCAGTCCACAGGGGTATAACTCCTACGAGCAGTACTTC	CASSPQGYNSYEQYF
TRBV2	TRBJ1-5	-	-	TGTGCCAGCGGGCTAACGGAAGATAGCAATCAGCCCCAGCATTTT	CASGLTEDSNQPQHF
TRBV6-1	TRBJ2-7	-	TRBD1	TGTGCCAGCAGTGATTTTACAGGGGTGAGCTACGAGCAGTACTTC	CASSDFTGVSYEQYF
TRBV7-6	TRBJ2-1	-	TRBD2	TGTGCCAGCAGCGTTCTGCGGGGGGGGAGCTCCTACAATGAGCAGTTCTTC	CASSVLRGGSSYNEQFF
TRBV4-3	TRBJ1-2	-	-	TGCGCCAGCAGCCCGTCACAATCCTCTAACTATGGCTACACCTTC	CASSPSQSSNYGYTF
TRBV28	TRBJ2-7	-	TRBD1	TGTGCCAGCAGTTTCAGCCAGGGGGCCTCCTACGAGCAGTACTTC	CASSFSQGASYEQYF
TRBV28	TRBJ2-3	few	TRBD2	TGTGCCAGCATTCTTAGCGGGGCAGATACGCAGTATTTT	CASILSGADTQYF
TRBV6-2/TRBV6-3	TRBJ2-2	-	TRBD2	TGTGCCAGCAGCCGCTTAGTCGGGGGGACCGGGGAGCTGTTTTTT	CASSRLVGGTGELFF
TRBV5-4	TRBJ2-5	-	-	TGTGCCAGCAGCAGGGGGGGATTCTCCGGGGTTGAGACCCAGTACTTC	CASSRGGFSGVETQYF